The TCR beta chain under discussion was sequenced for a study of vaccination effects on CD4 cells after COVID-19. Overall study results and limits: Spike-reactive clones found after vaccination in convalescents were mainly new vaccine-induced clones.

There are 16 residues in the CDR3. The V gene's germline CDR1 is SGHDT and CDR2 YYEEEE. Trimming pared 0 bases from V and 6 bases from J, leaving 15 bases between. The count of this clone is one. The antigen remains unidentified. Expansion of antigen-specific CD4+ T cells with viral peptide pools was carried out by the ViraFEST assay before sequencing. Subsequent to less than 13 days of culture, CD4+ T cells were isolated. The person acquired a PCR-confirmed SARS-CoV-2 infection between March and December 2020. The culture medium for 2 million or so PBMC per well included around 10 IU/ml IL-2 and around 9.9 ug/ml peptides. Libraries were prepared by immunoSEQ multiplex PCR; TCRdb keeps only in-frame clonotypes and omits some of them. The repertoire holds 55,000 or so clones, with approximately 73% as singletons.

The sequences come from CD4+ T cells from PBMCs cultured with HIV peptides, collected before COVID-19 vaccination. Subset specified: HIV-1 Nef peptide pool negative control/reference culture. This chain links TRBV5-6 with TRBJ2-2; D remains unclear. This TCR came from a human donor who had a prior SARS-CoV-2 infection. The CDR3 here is CASSLGTQLLAGELFF. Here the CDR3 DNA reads TGTGCCAGCAGCTTGGGGACCCAGCTCCTGGCCGGGGAGCTGTTTTTT.